Described below is a single T cell receptor beta chain sequence and its context. This CDR3 contains 16 residues. After removal of 6 bases from V and 0 bases from J, the junction contained 9 bases not matched to a gene. Germline CDR1 and CDR2: SEHNR and FQNEAQ (reference sequence). Sequenced by immunoSEQ multiplex PCR; TCRdb stores in-frame clones only, minus some. The sample carries around 290,000 clones, about 89% recorded once. The data stem from a study of blood T cell repertoires in COVID-19. This receptor was taken from a woman aged 18 to 35 who had recovered from COVID-19. The sequenced material came from PBMCs or T cells enriched from blood (not recorded which). The chain employs TRBV7-9 and TRBJ2-3, with 7 bases identical to TRBD2. CDR3 protein: CASSRGWRGSTDTQYF. Here the CDR3 DNA reads TGTGCCAGCAGTCGTGGGTGGCGGGGGAGCACAGATACGCAGTATTTT.